This T cell receptor (beta chain) was found in a study of CD8 T cells in ankylosing spondylitis. In making TCR beta libraries, quantitative 5'-RACE with molecular barcodes was used. TCRdb analysed the 5' RACE reads with MiXCR anew, one entry per CDR3 protein. The sample records 250,000 or so distinct CDR3 sequences, around 25% being singletons. CDR1 is DFQATT, CDR2 SNEGSKA, per germline (reference sequence). V gave up 2 bases and J gave up 1 base, with 11 bases separating them. This CDR3 is 14 amino acids long. Study results and caveats: Matched synovial fluid from ankylosing spondylitis patients was reported to be enriched for disease-linked clones.

As for this clonotype: Its antigen is unknown.

The sample was blood, either unsorted or a sorted T cell fraction (not recorded which). This rearrangement joins TRBV20-1 to TRBJ2-5; D is uncertain. The receptor was isolated from a male donor with ankylosing spondylitis or in good health (not recorded which). CDR3 loop: CSARLRERQETQYF. DNA of the CDR3: TGCAGTGCTAGATTACGTGAGCGCCAAGAGACCCAGTACTTC.